The clone carrying this T cell receptor beta chain has a count of ten or more. This specimen belongs to a study of blood T cells in healthy people across ages. The CDR3 is 13 residues long. The germline CDR1 and CDR2 sequences are LNHNV and YYDKDF (reference sequence). V shed 6 bases, J shed 5 bases, and the junction held 2 bases outside the gene matches. Using a J-beta primer mix together with a sample-barcoded 5' primer, a second PCR was run for about 6 to 11 cycles. TCRdb re-called the 5' RACE reads through MiXCR, storing one row per CDR3 protein. The sample includes some 1.5 million distinct CDR3 sequences, 28% of them seen just once.

The sequenced material came from blood. This chain links TRBV15 with TRBJ2-7; 12 positions match TRBD1. The receptor was isolated from a woman aged 25 to 45 in good health. CDR3: CATRGTGGDEQYF. The CDR3 region has the DNA TGTGCCACCAGAGGGACAGGGGGCGACGAGCAGTACTTC.